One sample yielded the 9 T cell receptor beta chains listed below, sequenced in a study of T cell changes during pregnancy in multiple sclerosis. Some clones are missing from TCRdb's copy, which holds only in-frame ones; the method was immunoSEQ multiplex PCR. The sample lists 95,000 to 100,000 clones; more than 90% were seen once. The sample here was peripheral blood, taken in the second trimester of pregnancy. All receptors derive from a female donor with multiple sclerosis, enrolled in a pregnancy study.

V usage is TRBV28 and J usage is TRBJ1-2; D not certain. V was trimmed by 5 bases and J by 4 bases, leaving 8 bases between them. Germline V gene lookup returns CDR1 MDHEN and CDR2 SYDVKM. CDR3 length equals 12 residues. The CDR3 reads CASSPAGYGYTF. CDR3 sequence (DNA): TGTGCCAGCAGTCCGGCGGGCTATGGCTACACCTTC.

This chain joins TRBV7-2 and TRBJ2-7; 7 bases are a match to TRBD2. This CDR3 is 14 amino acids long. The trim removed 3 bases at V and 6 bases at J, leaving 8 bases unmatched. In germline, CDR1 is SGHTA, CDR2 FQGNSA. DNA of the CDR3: TGTGCCAGCAGCTTGCTGGGAGGGGCTGCCGAGCAGTACTTC. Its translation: CASSLLGGAAEQYF.

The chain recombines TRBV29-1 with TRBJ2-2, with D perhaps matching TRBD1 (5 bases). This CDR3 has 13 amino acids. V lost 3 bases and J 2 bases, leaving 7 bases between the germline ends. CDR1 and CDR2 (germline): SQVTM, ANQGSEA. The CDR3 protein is CSVDRTNTGELFF. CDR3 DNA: TGCAGCGTTGATAGGACAAACACCGGGGAGCTGTTTTTT.

For the CDR3, the DNA is TGTGCCAGCAGCCAAAAGACACTAGGGTTCGTTGCCGGGGAGCTGTTTTTT. Translation gives CASSQKTLGFVAGELFF. The chain recombines TRBV4-2 with TRBJ2-2; the D gene is possibly TRBD2 (5 bases). The V gene's germline CDR1 is LGHNA and CDR2 YNFKEQ. This CDR3 has 17 amino acids. V dropped 2 bases and J dropped 6 bases, with 19 bases sitting between them.

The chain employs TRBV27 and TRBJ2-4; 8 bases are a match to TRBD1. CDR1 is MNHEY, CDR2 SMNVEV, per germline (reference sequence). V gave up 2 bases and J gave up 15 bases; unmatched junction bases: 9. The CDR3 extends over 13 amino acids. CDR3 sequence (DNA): TGTGCCAGCAGTTTAGGACCGGGACAGGCTCTGTACTTC. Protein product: CASSLGPGQALYF.

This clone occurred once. CDR3 nucleotides: TGTGCCAGCAGTGCCACGTGGACAGGGAGTAACACCATATATTTT. Translating it yields CASSATWTGSNTIYF. The V call is TRBV6-1, the J call TRBJ1-3, with 8 bases lining up with TRBD1. The CDR3 extends over 15 amino acids. With V trimmed by 4 bases and J by 7 bases, 9 bases remained unmatched. Germline V gene data show CDR1 as MNHNS and CDR2 as SASEGT.

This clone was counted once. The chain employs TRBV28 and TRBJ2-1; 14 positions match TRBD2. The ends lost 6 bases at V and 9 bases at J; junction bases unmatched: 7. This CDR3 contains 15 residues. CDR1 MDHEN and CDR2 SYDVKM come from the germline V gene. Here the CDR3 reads CASSSGTSGSLEQFF. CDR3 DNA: TGTGCCAGCAGCTCCGGGACTAGCGGGAGCCTTGAGCAGTTCTTC.

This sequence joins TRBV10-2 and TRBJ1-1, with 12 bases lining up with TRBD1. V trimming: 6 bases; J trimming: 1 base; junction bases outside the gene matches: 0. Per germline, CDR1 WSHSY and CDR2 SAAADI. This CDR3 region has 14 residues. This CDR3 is CASRGQGANTEAFF. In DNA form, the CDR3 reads TGCGCCAGCAGGGGACAGGGGGCGAACACTGAAGCTTTCTTT.

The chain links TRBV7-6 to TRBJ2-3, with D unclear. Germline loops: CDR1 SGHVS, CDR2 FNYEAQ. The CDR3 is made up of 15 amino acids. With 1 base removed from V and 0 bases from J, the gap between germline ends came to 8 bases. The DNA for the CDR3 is TGTGCCAGCAGCTTAGTATCCAGGAGCACAGATACGCAGTATTTT. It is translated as CASSLVSRSTDTQYF.